This entry describes one T cell receptor beta chain. Its cognate antigen is unknown. The data derive from a study of cytomegalovirus exposure and HLA in healthy donors. Study background: Roughly 179 million T cells yielded roughly 100 million unique TCR beta sequences, as an earlier analysis found. Study-level points and caveats: In an earlier analysis, about 87% or about 30%: the productive usage of most TCR beta V segments. A later analysis reported that several of the most significant clusters appeared to be linked to common viral pathogens, among them Epstein-Barr virus.

At the time of sampling, donors were nominally healthy, though unrecorded immune exposures were likely. The CDR3 loop spans 13 amino acids. Germline CDR1 and CDR2: SEHNR and FQNEAQ (reference sequence). With 5 bases removed from V and 5 bases from J, the gap between germline ends came to 10 bases. The primer mix had 60 Vbeta and 13 Jbeta primers. Using immunoSEQ multiplex PCR, the repertoire was profiled, and TCRdb retains in-frame clones only, with some absent. The sample lists about 130,000 clones; about 82% were seen once. This receptor was taken from a man younger than 40 in good health and CMV-seronegative. The chain carries TRBV7-9 and TRBJ2-1; no reliable D call. The specimen sequenced was PBMCs. The CDR3 spells CASSLHRDNEQFF. The CDR3 coding sequence is TGTGCCAGCAGCCTACACCGGGACAATGAGCAGTTCTTC.